The entry that follows covers one T cell receptor (beta chain) sequence. The data belong to a study of blood T cell repertoires in COVID-19. The CDR3 sequence is 13 residues long. The junction had 6 bases not matched to a gene; V was cut back by 7 bases and J by 4 bases. The V gene's germline CDR1 is SEHNR and CDR2 FQNEAQ (reference sequence). Sequencing used immunoSEQ multiplex PCR; TCRdb keeps in-frame clones, though not all of them. In the table there are 110,000 to 150,000 clones, about 80% of which are singletons. J is TRBJ1-1 and V is TRBV7-9; 7 bases are a match to TRBD1. Sequences were obtained from PBMCs or T cells enriched from blood (not recorded which). The sequence was collected from a man aged 45 to 65 who had recovered from COVID-19. In nucleotides, the CDR3 is TGTGCCAGCAATGGACAGGCAGGCACTGAAGCTTTCTTT. This sequence encodes CASNGQAGTEAFF.